This is a list of T cell receptor beta chains from one sample in a study of shared clonotypes between healthy human individuals. Generated by immunoSEQ multiplex PCR, the TCRdb table keeps only in-frame clones and is missing some. This table holds 1.6 million or so clones, roughly 96% found once. The specimen sequenced was naive CD4+ T cells sorted from blood. Receptors originate from a man younger than 45 in good health. Each CDR3 is given with its conserved first and last residue. D genes are given only for firm matches. Clone size is shown for a subset of rows, as once, few, many or a class of expanded clone.

TRBJ2-1	TRBD2	TRBV10-1	15	NA	CASSETSGRMNEQFF	TGCGCCAGCAGTGAGACTAGCGGGAGGATGAATGAGCAGTTCTTC
TRBJ2-7	NA	TRBV6-6	16	NA	CASSYRFRESPYEQYF	TGTGCCAGCAGTTACCGTTTTCGGGAGTCGCCCTACGAGCAGTACTTC
TRBJ1-2	TRBD1	TRBV18	18	NA	CASSPPGQGPTLAYGYTF	TGTGCCAGCTCACCACCGGGACAGGGGCCCACTTTGGCTTATGGCTACACCTTC
TRBJ2-3	NA	TRBV10-1	14	NA	CASSGGDVPDTQYF	TGCGCCAGCAGTGGGGGGGATGTACCAGATACGCAGTATTTT
TRBJ2-1	TRBD1	TRBV14	17	NA	CASSPGTGPRVTDEQFF	TGTGCCAGCAGCCCTGGGACAGGACCTCGCGTTACAGATGAGCAGTTCTTC
TRBJ2-2	TRBD1	TRBV28	16	NA	CASSRPRHRGTGELFF	TGTGCCAGCAGCCGACCAAGGCACAGGGGCACCGGGGAGCTGTTTTTT
TRBJ2-3	NA	TRBV19	14	NA	CASSTPRNPDTQYF	TGTGCCAGTAGTACCCCGCGGAACCCCGATACGCAGTATTTT
TRBJ2-1	NA	TRBV28	16	NA	CASSLSGLGSYNEQFF	TGTGCCAGCAGTTTATCGGGACTGGGCTCCTACAATGAGCAGTTCTTC
TRBJ2-6	NA	TRBV5-1	14	NA	CASSDYSGANVLTF	TGCGCCAGCAGCGATTACTCTGGGGCCAACGTCCTGACTTTC
TRBJ2-7	NA	TRBV5-5	14	NA	CASSLVRPPYEQYF	TGTGCCAGCAGCTTGGTCAGGCCTCCTTACGAGCAGTACTTC
TRBJ2-1	NA	TRBV5-5	13	few	CASSSIVWDEQFF	TGTGCCAGCAGCTCCATAGTCTGGGATGAGCAGTTCTTC
TRBJ2-5	NA	TRBV18	15	NA	CASSPSKGLEETQYF	TGTGCCAGCTCACCATCGAAAGGTTTAGAAGAGACCCAGTACTTC
TRBJ1-2	NA	TRBV25-1	14	NA	CATNGDGQRNGYTF	TGTGCCACCAATGGGGACGGACAGAGAAATGGCTACACCTTC
TRBJ2-1	TRBD2	TRBV4-2	15	NA	CASSQGSSGRNEQFF	TGTGCCAGCAGCCAAGGGTCTAGCGGGAGGAATGAGCAGTTCTTC
TRBJ2-5	NA	TRBV6-5	13	NA	CASLPPGSETQYF	TGTGCCAGCTTACCCCCAGGGTCGGAGACCCAGTACTTC
TRBJ2-3	NA	TRBV2	15	NA	CASSRDRSNTDTQYF	TGTGCCAGCAGTCGAGACAGGTCGAATACAGATACGCAGTATTTT
TRBJ2-3	NA	TRBV6-1	12	once	CASSEAGNTQYF	TGTGCCAGCAGTGAGGCCGGGAATACGCAGTATTTT
TRBJ2-7	TRBD2	TRBV28	15	NA	CASSPQGSGSYEQYF	TGTGCCAGCAGCCCGCAGGGTAGCGGGAGTTACGAGCAGTACTTC
TRBJ2-1	NA	TRBV5-1	12	NA	CASSYPLREQFF	TGCGCCAGCAGCTACCCCCTTCGTGAGCAGTTCTTC
TRBJ1-2	NA	TRBV7-6	14	NA	CASSLGRGSYGYTF	TGTGCCAGCAGCTTAGGGAGGGGCTCCTATGGCTACACCTTC
TRBJ2-7	TRBD1	TRBV28	15	NA	CASSSLGQGNYEQYF	TGTGCCAGCAGCAGCCTCGGACAGGGTAACTACGAGCAGTACTTC
TRBJ2-5	NA	TRBV7-8	14	NA	CASSRGRLGETQYF	TGTGCCAGCAGCAGGGGGAGACTAGGAGAGACCCAGTACTTC
TRBJ2-2	TRBD2	TRBV2	15	NA	CASSLDGRDTGELFF	TGTGCCAGCAGTTTGGACGGGAGGGACACCGGGGAGCTGTTTTTT
TRBJ2-2	TRBD2	TRBV19	14	NA	CASSISGSTGELFF	TGTGCCAGTAGTATTAGCGGGAGCACCGGGGAGCTGTTTTTT
TRBJ2-5	TRBD2	TRBV5-6	12	NA	CASSQASGRLDF	TGTGCCAGCAGCCAAGCGAGCGGGAGGTTGGACTTC
TRBJ1-1	TRBD1	TRBV18	17	NA	CASSRIGDRRTNTEAFF	TGTGCCAGCTCACGAATCGGGGACAGGAGGACGAACACTGAAGCTTTCTTT
TRBJ2-1	TRBD2	TRBV5-1	16	NA	CASSLGSGSSYNEQFF	TGCGCCAGCAGCTTGGGTAGCGGGAGCTCCTACAATGAGCAGTTCTTC
TRBJ2-2	NA	TRBV9	17	NA	CASSAGGPSPVRGELFF	TGTGCCAGCAGCGCCGGGGGACCCTCTCCGGTTCGGGGGGAGCTGTTTTTT
TRBJ2-1	TRBD2	TRBV2	14	NA	CASAGTSGDNEQFF	TGTGCCAGCGCCGGGACTAGCGGGGATAATGAGCAGTTCTTC
TRBJ2-1	NA	TRBV25-1	11	once	CASSAEGEQFF	TGTGCCAGCAGTGCAGAAGGTGAGCAGTTCTTC
TRBJ2-5	NA	TRBV7-3	13	NA	CASSLRVGETQYF	TGTGCCAGCAGCTTAAGAGTTGGAGAGACCCAGTACTTC
TRBJ1-1	NA	TRBV6-1	13	NA	CASSLEDYTEAFF	TGTGCCAGCAGTTTAGAGGATTACACTGAAGCTTTCTTT
TRBJ2-7	NA	TRBV2	13	NA	CASSWGASYEQYF	TGTGCCAGCAGTTGGGGTGCGTCCTACGAGCAGTACTTC
TRBJ2-7	NA	TRBV19	15	NA	CASRRADIPSYEQYF	TGTGCCAGTAGAAGAGCGGACATTCCCTCCTACGAGCAGTACTTC
TRBJ2-7	TRBD1	TRBV6-6	14	NA	CASSRGQGAYEQYF	TGTGCCAGCAGCCGTGGACAGGGAGCTTACGAGCAGTACTTC
TRBJ2-5	TRBD2	TRBV28	18	NA	CASSLPSGLFGYQETQYF	TGTGCCAGCAGTCTCCCTAGCGGGCTTTTCGGGTACCAAGAGACCCAGTACTTC
TRBJ2-7	NA	TRBV11-2	14	once	CASTQKERTYEQYF	TGTGCCAGTACCCAAAAGGAGCGAACCTACGAGCAGTACTTC
TRBJ2-7	TRBD1	TRBV5-1	14	NA	CASSSTGGPYEQYF	TGCGCCAGCAGCTCAACAGGGGGGCCCTACGAGCAGTACTTC
TRBJ2-1	NA	TRBV12-5	16	NA	CASGLVIPGYDNEQFF	TGTGCTAGTGGTTTGGTAATCCCGGGATACGACAATGAGCAGTTCTTC
TRBJ2-5	NA	TRBV5-1	17	NA	CASFVQPASLSQETQYF	TGCGCCAGCTTCGTGCAACCTGCGAGTTTGAGCCAAGAGACCCAGTACTTC
TRBJ2-7	TRBD1	TRBV7-9	15	NA	CATTPFRDRLHEQYF	TGTGCCACCACGCCCTTCCGGGACAGGCTACACGAGCAGTACTTC
TRBJ2-5	NA	TRBV5-4	13	NA	CASSSQDMQTQYF	TGTGCCAGCAGTTCCCAGGACATGCAGACCCAGTACTTC